A single sample is the source of the 21 T cell receptor beta chains below, sequenced in a study of T cell responses to AZD1222 COVID-19 vaccine. Sequencing used immunoSEQ multiplex PCR; TCRdb keeps in-frame clones, though not all of them. The table has tens of thousands of clones, approximately 78% seen once. Sequences were derived from peripheral blood, sampled 28 days after the second AZD1222 dose. These receptors were collected from an adult who received the AZD1222 COVID-19 vaccine.

The chain recombines TRBV25-1 with TRBJ2-1; D unresolved. Germline lookup yields CDR1 MGHDK and CDR2 SYGVNS. The CDR3 runs to 16 residues. With 1 base removed from V and 0 bases from J, the gap between germline ends came to 10 bases. In DNA, the CDR3 is TGTGCCAGCAGTGAATTGACTGGTAGCTCCTACAATGAGCAGTTCTTC. Encoded protein: CASSELTGSSYNEQFF.

The V and J genes are TRBV6-5 and TRBJ1-4; 8 nucleotides agree with TRBD1. Per the germline V gene, CDR1 is MNHEY and CDR2 is SVGAGI. V lost 6 bases, J lost 7 bases, and 7 bases stayed unmatched. The CDR3 sequence is 14 residues long. The DNA for the CDR3 is TGTGCCAGCAGCCAGGACAGGGCGCGTGAAAAACTGTTTTTT. It is translated as CASSQDRAREKLFF.

V and J are TRBV12-5 and TRBJ1-1, with D possibly being TRBD1 (5 bases). From germline, CDR1 is LGHNT and CDR2 FRNRAP. Trimming removed 0 bases from V and 8 bases from J, with 7 bases in between. This CDR3 is 12 amino acids long. This chain's CDR3 is CASGLVRDEAFF. CDR3 nucleotides: TGTGCTAGTGGTTTGGTACGGGACGAAGCTTTCTTT.

The chain combines TRBV19 with TRBJ2-6, with 10 bases lining up with TRBD1. Germline V gene lookup returns CDR1 LNHDA and CDR2 SQIVND (reference sequence). This CDR3 comprises 21 residues. V lost 5 bases and J lost 2; bases outside the gene matches: 18. CDR3 sequence: CASSFPGQGVSRVPGANVLTF. The CDR3 DNA follows: TGTGCCAGTAGTTTCCCTGGACAGGGGGTCTCACGTGTTCCTGGGGCCAACGTCCTGACTTTC.

The V gene is TRBV5-6, the J gene TRBJ1-1; D gene unclear. The CDR3 contains 15 residues. With 1 base removed from V and 7 bases from J, the gap between germline ends came to 17 bases. Germline V lookup: CDR1 SGHDT, CDR2 YYEEEE. The CDR3 coding sequence is TGTGCCAGCAGCTTGTTCCGGACCTTCCGCAGTGAAGCTTTCTTT. Translation gives CASSLFRTFRSEAFF.

This clone is labeled medium-sized (0.01 to 0.1%). The chain links TRBV3-1 (or the pseudogene TRBV3-2) to TRBJ2-5; D may be TRBD1 or TRBD2 (5 bases each). Germline V lookup: CDR1 LGHDT, CDR2 YNNKEL (reference sequence). This CDR3 is 15 amino acids long. Deletions cut 2 bases from V and 7 bases from J, with 17 bases between. CDR3 in DNA: TGTGCCAGCAGCCAAACCGGGACGATAGGCGGGACCCAGTACTTC. This gives the protein CASSQTGTIGGTQYF.

V and J are TRBV6-2 or TRBV6-3 and TRBJ1-1, with TRBD1 as a possible D gene (5 bases). The CDR3 is 13 amino acids. The germline V gene has CDR1 MNHEY and CDR2 SVGEGT. V was pared by 5 bases and J by 0 bases, with 7 bases between. The CDR3 loop reads CASSRQLNTEAFF. The CDR3 DNA is TGTGCCAGCAGTCGACAGCTGAACACTGAAGCTTTCTTT.

This clone was found a few times. Other DNA sequences within the sample encode an identical CDR3. The chain recombines TRBV6-5 with TRBJ1-1; D unresolved. The CDR3 runs 13 residues. CDR1 MNHEY and CDR2 SVGAGI come from the germline V gene. V was trimmed by 0 bases and J by 3 bases, leaving 5 bases between them. For the CDR3, the DNA is TGTGCCAGCAGTTACTCGGTCGACACTGAAGCTTTCTTT. It encodes CASSYSVDTEAFF.

The gene calls are TRBV5-1 and TRBJ2-1, with 12 bases matching TRBD2. The V and J ends lost 4 bases and 2 bases, in that order; junction bases with no gene match: 7. This CDR3 has 17 residues. The germline CDR1 and CDR2 sequences are SGHRS and YFSETQ. CDR3 amino acids: CASSVGLAGDAYNEQFF. CDR3 DNA: TGCGCCAGCAGCGTGGGACTAGCGGGTGATGCCTACAATGAGCAGTTCTTC.

V usage is TRBV13 and J usage is TRBJ1-1; 7 positions agree with TRBD1. Germline CDR1 PRHDT, CDR2 FYEKMQ (reference sequence). V lost 6 bases and J lost 2; bases outside the gene matches: 3. The CDR3 is 13 amino acids. The CDR3 loop is CASRRDRNTEAFF. The CDR3 nucleotides are TGTGCCAGCAGAAGGGACAGAAACACTGAAGCTTTCTTT. The complete variable domain, with remaining parts taken from reference TRBV13 and TRBJ1-1, reads AAGVIQSPRHLIKEKRETATLKCYPIPRHDTVYWYQQGPGQDPQFLISFYEKMQSDKGSIPDRFSAQQFSDYHSELNMSSLELGDSALYFCASRRDRNTEAFFGQGTRLTVV.

This rearrangement joins TRBV11-3 to TRBJ1-1, with D maybe TRBD1 (5 bases). The CDR3 sequence is 13 residues long. V gave up 2 bases and J gave up 4 bases, with 8 bases separating them. Germline V gives CDR1 SGHNT, CDR2 YENEEA. The CDR3 is CASSLTQGTEAFF. The DNA for the CDR3 is TGTGCCAGCAGCTTAACTCAGGGCACTGAAGCTTTCTTT.

The gene calls are TRBV19 and TRBJ1-5; D gene ambiguous. Trimming removed 5 bases at V and 6 bases at J, with 11 bases between. The CDR3 runs 13 residues. Germline CDR1 LNHDA, CDR2 SQIVND (reference sequence). The CDR3 sequence: CASSPGGLQPQHF. CDR3 DNA sequence: TGTGCCAGTAGTCCTGGAGGCCTTCAGCCCCAGCATTTT.

This clone was observed a few times. The chain recombines TRBV5-6 with TRBJ1-1; the D is unclear. Germline loops: CDR1 SGHDT, CDR2 YYEEEE. The CDR3 is 14 residues long. Trimming left V 4 bases short and J 0 bases short, with 10 bases between. CDR3 DNA: TGTGCCAGCAGCCTCCGTCTCATGAACACTGAAGCTTTCTTT. This translates into CASSLRLMNTEAFF.

This rearrangement joins TRBV7-2 to TRBJ2-3; 14 positions agree with TRBD2. Germline V lookup: CDR1 SGHTA, CDR2 FQGNSA. This CDR3 is built from 18 residues. Losses at the gene ends were 1 base for V and 5 bases for J; bases not matched to a gene: 8. As DNA, the CDR3 is TGTGCCAGCAGCTTAGTAAACCTGGGACTAGCGGGAGTAGATACGCAGTATTTT. Its translation: CASSLVNLGLAGVDTQYF. Together with reference TRBV7-2 and TRBJ2-3, the CDR3 gives the full variable domain: GAGVSQSPSNKVTEKGKDVELRCDPISGHTALYWYRQSLGQGLEFLIYFQGNSAPDKSGLPSDRFSAERTGGSVSTLTIQRTQQEDSAVYLCASSLVNLGLAGVDTQYFGPGTRLTVL.

The sample holds a few counts of this clone. The V gene is TRBV6-2 or TRBV6-3, the J gene TRBJ2-1; D assignment may be TRBD1 or TRBD2 (5 bases each). The V end was cut by 7 bases, the J end by 0 bases, with 16 bases between. The CDR3 is 16 amino acids. Germline loops: CDR1 MNHEY, CDR2 SVGEGT. The CDR3: CASTPDGASSYNEQFF. Written as DNA, the CDR3 is TGTGCCAGCACCCCCGACGGGGCCAGCTCCTACAATGAGCAGTTCTTC.

The rearrangement links TRBV5-1 to TRBJ2-7; 7 nucleotides match TRBD1. Germline V CDR1 and CDR2: SGHRS, YFSETQ. The CDR3 is made up of 13 amino acids. With 2 bases clipped from V and 4 bases from J, the junction kept 3 bases outside the gene matches. The CDR3 protein is CASSLTGEYEQYF. The CDR3 DNA is TGCGCCAGCAGCTTAACAGGGGAATACGAGCAGTACTTC. Full variable domain (remainder filled in from reference TRBV5-1 and TRBJ2-7): KAGVTQTPRYLIKTRGQQVTLSCSPISGHRSVSWYQQTPGQGLQFLFEYFSETQRNKGNFPGRFSGRQFSNSRSEMNVSTLELGDSALYLCASSLTGEYEQYFGPGTRLTVT.

The chain carries TRBV29-1 and TRBJ2-4; tentative D call: TRBD2 (5 bases). Germline-derived CDR1 and CDR2 are SQVTM and ANQGSEA. The germline V and J ends were trimmed by 5 bases and 0 bases, with 11 bases remaining between them. The length of the CDR3 is 14 residues. CDR3 sequence (DNA): TGCAGCGTTCTGGCGGGCCCAGCCAAAAACATTCAGTACTTC. As protein: CSVLAGPAKNIQYF. The full variable domain, its missing parts supplied by reference TRBV29-1 and TRBJ2-4, is SAVISQKPSRDICQRGTSLTIQCQVDSQVTMMFWYRQQPGQSLTLIATANQGSEATYESGFVIDKFPISRPNLTFSTLTVSNMSPEDSSIYLCSVLAGPAKNIQYFGAGTRLSVL.

V gene TRBV5-5 combines with J gene TRBJ2-2; possible D gene TRBD2, 7 bases. Trimming removed 5 bases at V and 6 bases at J, with 20 bases between. Germline V gives CDR1 SGHKS, CDR2 YYEKEE (reference sequence). This CDR3 contains 16 residues. CDR3 sequence reads: CASSYGGALGPGELFF. The CDR3 coding sequence is TGTGCCAGCAGTTATGGGGGGGCCCTAGGACCCGGGGAGCTGTTTTTT. Together with reference TRBV5-5 and TRBJ2-2, the CDR3 gives the full variable domain: DAGVTQSPTHLIKTRGQQVTLRCSPISGHKSVSWYQQVLGQGPQFIFQYYEKEERGRGNFPDRFSARQFPNYSSELNVNALLLGDSALYLCASSYGGALGPGELFFGEGSRLTVL.

The chain uses TRBV12-3 or TRBV12-4 and TRBJ2-3; D is undetermined. Trimming removed 7 bases from V and 8 bases from J, with 13 bases in between. The CDR3 covers 12 residues. The chain's CDR3 is CASISDSGTQYF. The CDR3 nucleotides read TGTGCCAGCATTTCCGACTCCGGTACGCAGTATTTT.

The chain is built from TRBV7-2 and TRBJ1-2; weak D call: TRBD1 (6 bases). CDR1 and CDR2 (germline): SGHTA, FQGNSA. V was cut by 2 bases and J by 0 bases, with 13 bases left in between. CDR3 length equals 16 residues. CDR3: CASSLSGTKTNYGYTF. The CDR3 DNA follows: TGTGCCAGCAGCTTATCCGGGACAAAAACTAACTATGGCTACACCTTC.

V is TRBV18 and J is TRBJ1-4; TRBD1 matches at 8 bases. V gave up 5 bases and J gave up 8 bases; unmatched junction bases: 10. The germline V gene has CDR1 KGHSH and CDR2 LQKENI. The CDR3 length is 15 residues. The CDR3 coding sequence is TGTGCCAGCTCAGAGGACAGGGTCAAAGGGGAAAAACTGTTTTTT. This encodes CASSEDRVKGEKLFF.